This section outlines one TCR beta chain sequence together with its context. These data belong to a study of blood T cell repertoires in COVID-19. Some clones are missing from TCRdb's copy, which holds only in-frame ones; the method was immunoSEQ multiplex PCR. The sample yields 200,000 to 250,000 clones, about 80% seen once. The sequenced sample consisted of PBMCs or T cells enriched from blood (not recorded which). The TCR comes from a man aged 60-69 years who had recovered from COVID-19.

This CDR3 reads CASSPRQGGTEAFF. DNA of the CDR3: TGTGCCAGTAGTCCCCGACAGGGTGGCACTGAAGCTTTCTTT. The J gene is TRBJ1-1, the V gene TRBV19, with 7 bases matching TRBD1. The CDR3 has 14 amino acids. Trimming at V came to 5 bases and at J to 4 bases, leaving 7 bases not matched to a gene. The germline gives CDR1 LNHDA, CDR2 SQIVND (reference sequence). Together with reference TRBV19 and TRBJ1-1, the CDR3 gives the full variable domain: DGGITQSPKYLFRKEGQNVTLSCEQNLNHDAMYWYRQDPGQGLRLIYYSQIVNDFQKGDIAEGYSVSREKKESFPLTVTSAQKNPTAFYLCASSPRQGGTEAFFGQGTRLTVV.